The T cell receptor beta chain under discussion was sequenced for a study of Graves' ophthalmopathy and Graves' hyperthyroidism (dated by TCRdb to the late 2010s). With regard to the full study: A patient counted as having stable hyperthyroidism if there was no progression to ophthalmopathy within 18 months of follow-up. TCR beta repertoire signatures were used to distinguish Graves' ophthalmopathy from Graves' hyperthyroidism and to predict progression to ophthalmopathy. In total, 135 blood samples were TCR-sequenced: 40 to 45 ophthalmopathy, some 75 hyperthyroidism and approximately 17 hyperthyroidism-to-ophthalmopathy patients. To explore V-J signatures that separate ophthalmopathy from hyperthyroidism, a discovery set of about a hundred patients was enrolled, consisting of roughly 45 with ophthalmopathy and 57 with stable hyperthyroidism. An independent validation cohort comprised 18 hyperthyroidism patients and 15 to 17 patients who later progressed from hyperthyroidism to ophthalmopathy. T-cell repertoires of thyroid tissue and blood were compared in several hyperthyroidism patients. Following sample collection, hyperthyroidism patients were given methimazole at a starting dose of 30 mg daily, and ophthalmopathy patients were given high-dose intravenous methylprednisolone. The paper's findings and limits, for the study overall: In validation, the model predicted ophthalmopathy progression with over 60% sensitivity and roughly 78% specificity; some 13 predicted patients were CT-confirmed with GO in a median of roughly 6.8 months. Ophthalmopathy was separated from stable hyperthyroidism by the 13-signature model with more than 85% sensitivity and around 81% specificity in cross-validation and with 80%/75% in the test set. No statistical method was used to set the sample size in advance, and the investigators knew which group each participant was assigned to. Among expanded thyroid clonotypes with frequency above 0.001, most also showed up in blood, which suggests that blood repertoires may reflect the thyroid immune response.

From the cysteine up to the phenylalanine, the CDR3 has a length of 14 residues. CDR3 DNA is the only sequence kept; it has 42 bases, read in frame from the first base. The germline V gene encodes CDR1 MDHEN and CDR2 SYDVKM. The V and J ends are trimmed by 5 bases and 6 bases, leaving 16 bases between them. Of note for this clonotype: Its binding antigen is unknown. Per-base quality was not reported, and no clone a single base away is much larger than it.

The hyperthyroidism patients were 18 to 65 years old and newly diagnosed, with a disease duration of less than 2 months. Anyone with other autoimmune diseases, uncontrolled infections, pregnancy or lactation was excluded from the study. Diagnosis relied on clinical symptoms, serum thyroxine, TRAb, thyroid ultrasound and orbital computed tomography. Trizol reagent was used to extract the total RNA, and its quality was then checked on an Agilent 2100 Bioanalyzer. For repertoire sequencing, TCR beta CDR3 regions were amplified from RNA transcripts. The first round of RT-PCR was done with HTBI primers and the Qiagen OneStep RT-PCR kit, and was followed by a second round of multiplex PCR, then size selection and purification. The libraries underwent paired-end sequencing with 100 bp reads on an Illumina HiSeq2000. Processing in the source paper ran as follows. Reads were processed with SOAPnuke, discarding reads with adapters, uncalled bases, mean Phred below 15, or no exact constant-primer or identifier match. COPE v1.2.5 was used to merge high-quality paired reads. Each unique nucleotide sequence was treated as a clonotype, and MiTCR v1.1 was used to align the clonotypes to the IMGT TRB V, D and J references. The analysis was limited to V-J combinations with a frequency above 0.0001, which together covered around 99% of the repertoires. For each V-J combination, a TCR clonal expansion and chaos score was defined as the ratio of F50 clonal expansion to chaos observed in the TCRdist matrix. Welch's t-statistics and random forest were used to reduce features to about 14 V-J combinations, which were fed into a naive Bayes classifier. The Morisita-Horn index was used to measure how similar the thyroid and blood repertoires were. TCRdb trimmed public reads at Q25 via fastp, called clones via MiXCR and kept in-frame beta chains. All rows with the same CDR3 protein become a single entry with the most common DNA and genes. TCRdb's processing, not the authors', yielded these V and J calls. This sample lists approximately 1.2 million distinct CDR3 sequences; around a third were detected once. 11% of the sample belongs to the ten largest clones.

This clonotype originated in an adult man with Graves' hyperthyroidism. The sequencing sample was made of peripheral blood or thyroid tissue (not recorded which). Recombination linked TRBV28 to TRBJ1-2, and the D gene may be TRBD1, 6 bases matching. The CDR3 has the sequence CASSRQGRGDGYTF. The base sequence is TGTGCCAGCAGTCGCCAGGGAAGGGGGGATGGCTACACCTTC.